This T cell receptor beta chain was captured in a study of shared clonotypes between healthy human individuals. This clone has only one observation. CDR3 length: 12 amino acids. In germline, CDR1 is GTSNPN, CDR2 SVGIG (reference sequence). V dropped 2 bases and J dropped 3 bases, with 8 bases sitting between them. Data came from immunoSEQ multiplex PCR; TCRdb stores just in-frame clones and leaves some out. The sample contains about 1 million clones, around four fifths of which appear only once. The sample was memory CD4+ T cells sorted from blood. Stated subset: CD45RA-negative fraction. The V and J genes are TRBV30 and TRBJ2-7; no definite D call. This TCR came from a man aged 18 to 29 in good health. The CDR3 region has the DNA TGTGCCTGGAGTAGGTCTGACTACGAGCAGTACTTC. Its protein is CAWSRSDYEQYF.